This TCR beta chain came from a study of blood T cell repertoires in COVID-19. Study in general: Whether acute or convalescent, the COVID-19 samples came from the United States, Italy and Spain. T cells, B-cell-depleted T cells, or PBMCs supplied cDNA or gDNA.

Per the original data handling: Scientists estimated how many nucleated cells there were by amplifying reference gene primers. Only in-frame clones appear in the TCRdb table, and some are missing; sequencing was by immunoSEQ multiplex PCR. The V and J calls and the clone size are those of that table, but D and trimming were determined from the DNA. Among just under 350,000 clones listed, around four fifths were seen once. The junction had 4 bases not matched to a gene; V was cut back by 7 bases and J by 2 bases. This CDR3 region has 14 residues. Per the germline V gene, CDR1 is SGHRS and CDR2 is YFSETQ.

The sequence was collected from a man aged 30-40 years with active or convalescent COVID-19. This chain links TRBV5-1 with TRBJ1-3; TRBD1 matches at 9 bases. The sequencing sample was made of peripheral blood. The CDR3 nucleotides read TGCGCCAGCGGGACAGGGACCGCTGGAAACACCATATATTTT. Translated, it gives CASGTGTAGNTIYF. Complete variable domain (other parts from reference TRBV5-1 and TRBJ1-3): KAGVTQTPRYLIKTRGQQVTLSCSPISGHRSVSWYQQTPGQGLQFLFEYFSETQRNKGNFPGRFSGRQFSNSRSEMNVSTLELGDSALYLCASGTGTAGNTIYFGEGSWLTVV.